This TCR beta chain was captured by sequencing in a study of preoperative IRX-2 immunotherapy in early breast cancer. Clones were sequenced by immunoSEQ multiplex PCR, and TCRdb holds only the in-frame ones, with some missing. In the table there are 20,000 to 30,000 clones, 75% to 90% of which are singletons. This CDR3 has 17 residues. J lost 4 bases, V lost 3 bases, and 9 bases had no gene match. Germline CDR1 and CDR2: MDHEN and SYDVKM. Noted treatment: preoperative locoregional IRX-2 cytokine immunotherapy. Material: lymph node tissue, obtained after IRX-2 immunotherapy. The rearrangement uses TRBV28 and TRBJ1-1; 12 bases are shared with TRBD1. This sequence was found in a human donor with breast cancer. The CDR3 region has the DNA TGTGCCAGCAGTTTGCTCCCCGGGACAGGGGGCTTCACTGAAGCTTTCTTT. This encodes CASSLLPGTGGFTEAFF.